This TCR beta chain was sequenced in a study of T cells in localized non-small cell lung cancer. TCRdb keeps only in-frame clones here, not all; method: immunoSEQ multiplex PCR. The sample shows 3,000 to 4,000 clones, about 42% of them seen only once. Trimming left V 1 base short and J 10 bases short, with 7 bases between. The CDR3 loop spans 12 amino acids. The germline gives CDR1 MNHNS, CDR2 SASEGT. This clone was seen only a few times. The sequence came from a woman aged 40 to 75 with stage I lung adenocarcinoma. This chain joins TRBV6-1 and TRBJ1-4, with D unresolved. The input for sequencing was normal lung tissue next to the tumor, taken before any cancer treatment. The CDR3 bases are TGTGCCAGCAGTGAAGTAGATGTAAAACTGTTTTTT. Translating gives CASSEVDVKLFF.